These 12 T cell receptor beta chains were all obtained from the same sample, sequenced in a study of blood T cell dynamics during melanoma immunotherapy. Produced via immunoSEQ multiplex PCR; TCRdb's table is partial and in-frame only. The sample has about 8,000 clones; 81% are singletons. Specified time point: week 3, after first cycle of checkpoint inhibitor. The starting material was blood, obtained from a patient treated with checkpoint blockade. The receptor set was obtained from a human donor with melanoma.

Only one count was recorded for this clone. The rearrangement joins TRBV7-9 to TRBJ2-3; TRBD2 agrees at 8 bases. J lost 2 bases, V lost 1 base, and 5 bases had no gene match. There are 16 residues in the CDR3. Germline V CDR1 and CDR2: SEHNR, FQNEAQ (reference sequence). CDR3 residues: CASSLDAGGPTDTQYF. CDR3 bases: TGTGCCAGCAGCTTAGATGCGGGGGGACCCACAGATACGCAGTATTTT.

The chain has TRBV9 and TRBJ1-6; possible D gene TRBD1, 5 bases. Per germline, CDR1 SGDLS and CDR2 YYNGEE. The CDR3 is 15 residues long. Trimming stripped 0 bases from V and 4 bases from J, with 8 bases between. CDR3: CASSVGGPYNSPLHF. DNA for the CDR3: TGTGCCAGCAGCGTAGGGGGACCTTATAATTCACCCCTCCACTTT.

The chain couples TRBV7-2 to TRBJ2-3; D gene uncertain. The CDR3 is 14 amino acids. From germline, CDR1 is SGHTA and CDR2 FQGNSA. Trimming cost V 2 bases and J 1 base, with 7 bases left between them. The CDR3 spells CASSLFSGTDTQYF. The CDR3 DNA follows: TGTGCCAGCAGCTTATTTTCAGGCACAGATACGCAGTATTTT.

This clone was detected a few times. The chain couples TRBV5-1 to TRBJ2-2; 8 bases line up with TRBD1. Looked up from germline, CDR1 is SGHRS and CDR2 is YFSETQ. The junction had 8 bases not matched to a gene; V was cut back by 2 bases and J by 5 bases. The CDR3 has 16 amino acids. DNA for the CDR3: TGCGCCAGCAGCTTCCAGGGCAGGGGGCAAACCGGGGAGCTGTTTTTT. Its translation: CASSFQGRGQTGELFF.

V and J are TRBV5-1 and TRBJ2-7; a weak D match, TRBD1 (5 bases). Germline V lookup: CDR1 SGHRS, CDR2 YFSETQ. CDR3 length: 13 residues. V lost 1 base to trimming and J lost 6 bases, with 11 bases between them. The CDR3 sequence is CASSLPQVAEQYF. CDR3 nucleotide sequence: TGCGCCAGCAGCTTGCCACAGGTTGCCGAGCAGTACTTC.

The chain recombines TRBV6-5 with TRBJ2-3; TRBD1 agrees at 9 bases. With V trimmed by 2 bases and J by 6 bases, 3 bases remained unmatched. The CDR3 sequence is 14 residues long. From germline, CDR1 is MNHEY and CDR2 SVGAGI. CDR3 sequence reads: CASSYGQGTDTQYF. CDR3 nucleotide sequence: TGTGCCAGCAGTTACGGACAGGGGACGGATACGCAGTATTTT.

The rearrangement joins TRBV27 to TRBJ2-7, with D possibly called TRBD1 or TRBD2 (6 bases each). Germline lookup yields CDR1 MNHEY and CDR2 SMNVEV (reference sequence). The length of the CDR3 is 13 residues. V was trimmed by 6 bases and J by 1 base, leaving 10 bases between them. The CDR3 nucleotides read TGTGCCAGCAGGCGGGACATTTCCTACGAGCAGTACTTC. Protein product: CASRRDISYEQYF.

This chain links TRBV18 with TRBJ1-5; D is unclear. The CDR3 sequence is 14 residues long. V was clipped by 2 bases and J by 4 bases, with 9 bases between them. Germline V lookup: CDR1 KGHSH, CDR2 LQKENI. CDR3 in amino acids: CASSPSRQNQPQHF. The CDR3 region has the DNA TGTGCCAGCTCACCATCACGGCAGAATCAGCCCCAGCATTTT.

This clone has only one observation. The chain has TRBV28 and TRBJ1-3; 7 nucleotides match TRBD1. This CDR3 spans 15 amino acids. V trimming: 5 bases; J trimming: 0 bases; junction bases outside the gene matches: 4. Germline V gene sequence: CDR1 MDHEN, CDR2 SYDVKM. The CDR3 bases are TGTGCCAGCAGTCCTGGACAGGACTCTGGAAACACCATATATTTT. Its translation: CASSPGQDSGNTIYF.

In its sample, this clone was seen once. The chain has TRBV7-2 and TRBJ1-2, with 8 bases identical to TRBD1. Germline V gene data show CDR1 as SGHTA and CDR2 as FQGNSA. This CDR3 comprises 13 residues. V shed 7 bases, J shed 5 bases, and the junction held 6 bases outside the gene matches. CDR3 residues: CASNRQGTYGYTF. Here the CDR3 DNA reads TGTGCCAGCAATAGACAGGGGACTTATGGCTACACCTTC.

The chain recombines TRBV9 with TRBJ2-7; the match to TRBD2 covers 8 bases. In germline, CDR1 is SGDLS, CDR2 YYNGEE. The J segment lost 4 bases and the V segment lost 3 bases, leaving 9 bases of the junction unmatched. The CDR3 runs to 15 residues. The CDR3 bases are TGTGCCAGCAGCGCAAACGGACTAGCTAGTTACGAGCAGTACTTC. Translation gives CASSANGLASYEQYF.

The rearrangement joins TRBV28 to TRBJ1-5; maybe TRBD1 (6 bases). Germline V CDR1 and CDR2: MDHEN, SYDVKM. There are 14 residues in the CDR3. Trimming left V 5 bases short and J 7 bases short, with 15 bases between. In DNA form, the CDR3 reads TGTGCCAGCAGTACGGGGGGCATTAGGCAGCCCCAGCATTTT. This codes for CASSTGGIRQPQHF.